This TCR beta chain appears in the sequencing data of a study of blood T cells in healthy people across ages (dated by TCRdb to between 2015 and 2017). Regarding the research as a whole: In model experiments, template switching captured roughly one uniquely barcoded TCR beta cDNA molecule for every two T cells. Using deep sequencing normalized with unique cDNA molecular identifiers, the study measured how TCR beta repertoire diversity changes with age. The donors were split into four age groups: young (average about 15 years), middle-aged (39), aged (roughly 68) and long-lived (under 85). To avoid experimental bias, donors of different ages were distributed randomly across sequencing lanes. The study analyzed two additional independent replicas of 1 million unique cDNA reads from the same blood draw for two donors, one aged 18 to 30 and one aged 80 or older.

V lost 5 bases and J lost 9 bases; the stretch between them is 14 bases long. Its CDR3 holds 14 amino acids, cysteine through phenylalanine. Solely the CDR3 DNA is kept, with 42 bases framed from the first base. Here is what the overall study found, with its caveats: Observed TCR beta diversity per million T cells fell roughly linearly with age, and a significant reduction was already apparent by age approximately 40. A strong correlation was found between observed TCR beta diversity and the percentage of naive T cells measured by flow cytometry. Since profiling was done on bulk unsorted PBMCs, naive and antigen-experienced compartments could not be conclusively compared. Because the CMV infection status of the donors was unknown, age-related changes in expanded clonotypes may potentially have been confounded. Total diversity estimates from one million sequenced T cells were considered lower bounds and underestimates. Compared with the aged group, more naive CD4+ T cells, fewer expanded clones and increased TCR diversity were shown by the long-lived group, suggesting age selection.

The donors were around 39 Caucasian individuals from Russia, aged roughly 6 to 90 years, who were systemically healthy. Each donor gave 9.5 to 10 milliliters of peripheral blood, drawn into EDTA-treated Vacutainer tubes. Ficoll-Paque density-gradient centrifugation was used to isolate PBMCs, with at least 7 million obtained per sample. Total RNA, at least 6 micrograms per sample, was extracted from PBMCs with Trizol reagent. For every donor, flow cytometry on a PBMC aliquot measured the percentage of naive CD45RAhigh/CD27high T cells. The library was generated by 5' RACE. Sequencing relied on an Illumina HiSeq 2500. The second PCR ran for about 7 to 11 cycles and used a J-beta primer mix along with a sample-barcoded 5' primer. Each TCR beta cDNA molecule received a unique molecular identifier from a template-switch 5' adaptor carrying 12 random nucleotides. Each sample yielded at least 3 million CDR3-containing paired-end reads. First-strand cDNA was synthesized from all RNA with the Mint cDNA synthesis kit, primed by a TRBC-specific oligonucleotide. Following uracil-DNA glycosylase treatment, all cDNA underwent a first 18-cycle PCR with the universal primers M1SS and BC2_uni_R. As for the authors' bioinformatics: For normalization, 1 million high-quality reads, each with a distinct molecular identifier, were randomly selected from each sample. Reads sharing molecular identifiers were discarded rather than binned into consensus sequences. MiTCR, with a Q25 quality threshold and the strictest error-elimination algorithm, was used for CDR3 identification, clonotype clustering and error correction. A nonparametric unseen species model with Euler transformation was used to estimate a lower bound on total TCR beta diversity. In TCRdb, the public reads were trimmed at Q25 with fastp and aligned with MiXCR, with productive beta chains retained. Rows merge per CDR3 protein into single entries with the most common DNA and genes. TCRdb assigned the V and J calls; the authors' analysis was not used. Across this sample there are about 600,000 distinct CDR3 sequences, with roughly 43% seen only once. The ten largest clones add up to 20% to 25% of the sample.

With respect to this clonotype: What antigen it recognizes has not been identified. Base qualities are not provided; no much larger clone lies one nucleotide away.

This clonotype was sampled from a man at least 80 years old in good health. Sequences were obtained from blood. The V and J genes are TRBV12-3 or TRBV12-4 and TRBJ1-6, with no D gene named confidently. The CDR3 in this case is CASSPSSAGSPLHF. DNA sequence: TGTGCCAGCAGTCCCTCCTCGGCAGGTTCACCCCTCCACTTT.